The source of this T cell receptor (beta chain) is a study of OX40 agonist ivuxolimab in advanced cancers. The overall study: Ivuxolimab is a fully human IgG2 antibody that activates OX40 (CD134). The study's findings and limits: Expanded peripheral T cells had an undetermined antigen specificity. At 0.1 to 3.0 mg/kg, clonal expansion of CD4+ and CD8+ blood T cells had occurred by week 6.

The CDR3 contains 15 residues. The germline V gene has CDR1 SGHRS and CDR2 YFSETQ. Assay used: immunoSEQ multiplex PCR; TCRdb lists only in-frame clones, some missing. The profile shows 74,000 or so clones, more than 70% of them singletons. A remark on this clone: Its antigen is not identified.

Sequencing used CD4+ or CD8+ T cells sorted from blood, obtained in a trial of the OX40 agonist ivuxolimab. This receptor was identified in an adult with an advanced solid tumor such as melanoma, head and neck, liver or kidney cancer. This chain links TRBV5-1 with TRBJ2-5, with 10 positions matching TRBD1. The better agreement between TRBJ2-7 and the DNA end casts doubt on the J call. The CDR3 region is CASSIVRTGGYEQYF. The CDR3 nucleotides read TGCGCCAGCAGCATCGTGCGGACAGGGGGATACGAGCAGTACTTC.